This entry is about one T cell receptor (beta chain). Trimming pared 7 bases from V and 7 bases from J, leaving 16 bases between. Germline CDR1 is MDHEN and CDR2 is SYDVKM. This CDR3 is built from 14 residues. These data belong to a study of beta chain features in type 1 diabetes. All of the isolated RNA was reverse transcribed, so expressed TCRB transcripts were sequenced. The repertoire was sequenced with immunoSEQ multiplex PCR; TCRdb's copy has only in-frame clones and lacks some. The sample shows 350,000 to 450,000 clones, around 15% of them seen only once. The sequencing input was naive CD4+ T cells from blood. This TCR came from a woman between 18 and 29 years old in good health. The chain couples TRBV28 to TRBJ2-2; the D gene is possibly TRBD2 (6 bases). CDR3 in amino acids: CASTVGGFGGELFF. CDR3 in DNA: TGTGCCAGCACCGTTGGGGGGTTTGGCGGGGAGCTGTTTTTT.